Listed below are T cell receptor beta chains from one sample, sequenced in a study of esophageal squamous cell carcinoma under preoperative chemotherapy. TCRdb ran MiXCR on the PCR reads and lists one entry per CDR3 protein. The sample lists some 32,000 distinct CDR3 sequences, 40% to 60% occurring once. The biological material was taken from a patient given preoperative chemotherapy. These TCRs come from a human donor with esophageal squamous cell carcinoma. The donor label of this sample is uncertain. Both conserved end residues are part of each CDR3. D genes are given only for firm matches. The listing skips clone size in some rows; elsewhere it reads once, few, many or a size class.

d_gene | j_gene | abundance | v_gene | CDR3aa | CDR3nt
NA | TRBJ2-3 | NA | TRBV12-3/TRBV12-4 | CASSTSGGGATDTQFF | NA
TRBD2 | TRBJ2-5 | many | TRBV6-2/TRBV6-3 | CASSGGLAGLKETQYF | TGTGCCAGCAGTGGGGGACTAGCGGGGCTAAAAGAGACCCAGTACTTC
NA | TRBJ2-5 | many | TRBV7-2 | CASSQYAGPEETQYF | TGTGCCAGCAGCCAATACGCTGGGCCAGAGGAGACCCAGTACTTC
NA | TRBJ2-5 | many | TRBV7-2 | CASSASAGQETQYF | TGTGCCAGCAGCGCTTCGGCGGGGCAAGAGACCCAGTACTTC
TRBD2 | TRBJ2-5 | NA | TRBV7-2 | CAGGSSGGDPETQYF | TGTGCCGGGGGCTCTAGCGGGGGGGACCCAGAGACCCAGTATTTC
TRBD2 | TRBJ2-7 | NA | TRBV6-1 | CASGLASRAYEQYF | TGTGCCAGCGGACTAGCTTCACGGGCCTACGAGCAGTACTTC
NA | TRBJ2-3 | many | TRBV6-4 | CASSESGLADTQYF | TGTGCCAGCAGCGAAAGCGGGCTCGCAGATACGCAGTATTTT
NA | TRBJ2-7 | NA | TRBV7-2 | CGSTGLGAKNTQYF | TGTGGCAGCACCGGGCTGGGGGCCAAAAATACGCAGTACTTC
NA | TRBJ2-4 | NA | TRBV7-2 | CASRFRGLRAKNTQYF | TGTGCGAGCCGCTTTCGGGGGCTGCGAGCCAAAAATACTCAGTACTTC
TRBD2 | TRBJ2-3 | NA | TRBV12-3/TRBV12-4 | CASRLSGEDTQYF | TGTGCCAGCAGACTTAGCGGGGAAGATACGCAGTATTTC
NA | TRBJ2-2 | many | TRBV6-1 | CASRKPGGGRVNTGELFF | TGTGCCAGCAGGAAACCTGGAGGGGGGAGGGTGAACACCGGGGAGCTGTTTTTT
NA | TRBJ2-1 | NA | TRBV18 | CASQDREGEQFF | TGTGCCAGCCAGGACAGGGAGGGTGAGCAGTTCTTC
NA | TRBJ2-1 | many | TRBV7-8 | CASSGGGGQGDNEQFF | TGTGCCAGCAGCGGAGGGGGGGGGCAAGGGGACAATGAGCAGTTCTTC
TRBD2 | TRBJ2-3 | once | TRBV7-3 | CASSPGTSRGAEDTQYF | TGTGCCAGCAGCCCAGGGACTAGCCGGGGGGCCGAAGATACGCAGTACTTT
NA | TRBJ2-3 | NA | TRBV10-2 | CASSDMGYTDTQYF | TGCGCCAGCAGTGATATGGGATACACAGATACGCAGTATTTT
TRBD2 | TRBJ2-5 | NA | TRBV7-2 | CASRGRGGGDPDTQYF | TGTGCCAGCAGGGGCCGGGGCGGGGGGGACCCAGATACGCAGTACTTC
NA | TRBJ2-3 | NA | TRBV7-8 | CASSNLGRGPKNIQYF | TGTGCCAGCAGCAACCTGGGGCGGGGACCCAAAAATATTCAGTATTTC
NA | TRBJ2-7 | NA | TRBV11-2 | CASSLVRTDEQYF | TGTGCCAGCAGCTTAGTACGCACAGATGAGCAGTACTTC
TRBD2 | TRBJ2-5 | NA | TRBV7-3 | CASSLLGGSQATQLF | TGTGCCAGCAGCTTATTGGGGGGGTCCCAAGCGACCCAGCTTTTC
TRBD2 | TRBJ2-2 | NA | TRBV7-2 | CASSQGLAGMNTGKQFF | TGTGCCAGCAGCCAGGGACTAGCGGGGATGAACACAGGGAAGCAGTTTTTT
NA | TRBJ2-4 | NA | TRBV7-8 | CAGLGGGGLDIQYF | TGTGCCGGGCTCGGGGGTGGGGGCCTAGACATCCAGTACTTC
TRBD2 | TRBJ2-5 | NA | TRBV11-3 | CASSLYGGLAGQETQYF | TGTGCCAGCAGCTTATACGGGGGACTAGCGGGCCAAGAGACCCAGTACTTC
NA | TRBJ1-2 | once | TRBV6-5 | CASSSHRWGNYGYTF | TGTGCCAGCAGTTCCCACCGGTGGGGGAACTATGGCTACACCTTC